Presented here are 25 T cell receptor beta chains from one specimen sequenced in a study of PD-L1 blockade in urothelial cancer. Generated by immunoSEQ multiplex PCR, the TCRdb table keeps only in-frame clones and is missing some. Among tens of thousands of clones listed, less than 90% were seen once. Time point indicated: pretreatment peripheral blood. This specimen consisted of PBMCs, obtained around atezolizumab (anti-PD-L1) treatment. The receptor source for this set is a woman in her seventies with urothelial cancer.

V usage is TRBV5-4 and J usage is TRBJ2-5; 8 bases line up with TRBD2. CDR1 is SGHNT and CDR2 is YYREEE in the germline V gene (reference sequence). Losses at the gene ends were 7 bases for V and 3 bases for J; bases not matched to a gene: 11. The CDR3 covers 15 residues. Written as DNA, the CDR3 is TGTGCCAGCGGTACGGGTAGCGGGGCTAAAGAGACCCAGTACTTC. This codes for CASGTGSGAKETQYF. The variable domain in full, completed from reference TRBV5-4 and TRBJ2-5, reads ETGVTQSPTHLIKTRGQQVTLRCSSQSGHNTVSWYQQALGQGPQFIFQYYREEENGRGNFPPRFSGLQFPNYSSELNVNALELDDSALYLCASGTGSGAKETQYFGPGTRLLVL.

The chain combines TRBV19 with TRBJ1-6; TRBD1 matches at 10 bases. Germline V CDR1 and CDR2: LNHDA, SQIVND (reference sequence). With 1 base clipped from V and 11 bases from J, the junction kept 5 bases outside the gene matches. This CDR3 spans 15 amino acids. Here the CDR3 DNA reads TGTGCCAGTAGTATAGGAGGGACAGGGGCGCCACCCCTCCACTTT. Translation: CASSIGGTGAPPLHF.

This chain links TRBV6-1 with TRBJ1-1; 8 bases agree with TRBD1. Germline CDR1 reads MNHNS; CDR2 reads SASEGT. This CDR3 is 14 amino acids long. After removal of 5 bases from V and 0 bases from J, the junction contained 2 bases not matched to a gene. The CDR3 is CASSRQGMNTEAFF. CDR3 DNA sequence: TGTGCCAGCAGTCGACAGGGGATGAACACTGAAGCTTTCTTT.

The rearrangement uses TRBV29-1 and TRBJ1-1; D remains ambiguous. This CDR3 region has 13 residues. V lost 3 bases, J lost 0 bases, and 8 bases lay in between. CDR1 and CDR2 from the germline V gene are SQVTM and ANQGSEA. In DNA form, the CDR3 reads TGCAGCGTTGATTCTCGTCTGAACACTGAAGCTTTCTTT. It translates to CSVDSRLNTEAFF.

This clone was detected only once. CDR3 in amino acids: CAISEAGTSGLKQYF. As DNA, the CDR3 is TGTGCCATCAGTGAGGCCGGGACTAGCGGGCTAAAGCAGTACTTC. V gene TRBV10-3 combines with J gene TRBJ2-7, with 12 bases that match TRBD2. The CDR3 has 15 amino acids. V shed 2 bases and J 8 bases; nucleotides not matched to a gene: 7. The V gene's germline CDR1 is ENHRY and CDR2 SYGVKD.

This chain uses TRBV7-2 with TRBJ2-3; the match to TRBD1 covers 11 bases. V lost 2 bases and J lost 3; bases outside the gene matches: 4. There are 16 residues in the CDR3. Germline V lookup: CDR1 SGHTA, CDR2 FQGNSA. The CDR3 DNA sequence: TGTGCCAGCAGCTTACGGACAGGGGGCGCAACAGATACGCAGTATTTT. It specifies CASSLRTGGATDTQYF.

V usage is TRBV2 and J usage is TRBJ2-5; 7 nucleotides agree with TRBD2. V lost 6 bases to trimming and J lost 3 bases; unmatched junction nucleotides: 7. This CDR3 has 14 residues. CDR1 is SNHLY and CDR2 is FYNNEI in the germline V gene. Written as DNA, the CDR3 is TGTGCCAGCAGCCCTACCCTAGCGGAAGAGACCCAGTACTTC. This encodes CASSPTLAEETQYF.

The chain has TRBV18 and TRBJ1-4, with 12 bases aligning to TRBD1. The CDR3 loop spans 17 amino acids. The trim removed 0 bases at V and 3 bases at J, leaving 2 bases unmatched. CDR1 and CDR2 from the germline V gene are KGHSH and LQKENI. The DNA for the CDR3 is TGTGCCAGCTCACCACCCGGGACAGGGGGCTCTAATGAAAAACTGTTTTTT. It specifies CASSPPGTGGSNEKLFF. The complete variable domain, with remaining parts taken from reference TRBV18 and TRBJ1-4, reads NAGVMQNPRHLVRRRGQEARLRCSPMKGHSHVYWYRQLPEEGLKFMVYLQKENIIDESGMPKERFSAEFPKEGPSILRIQQVVRGDSAAYFCASSPPGTGGSNEKLFFGSGTQLSVL.

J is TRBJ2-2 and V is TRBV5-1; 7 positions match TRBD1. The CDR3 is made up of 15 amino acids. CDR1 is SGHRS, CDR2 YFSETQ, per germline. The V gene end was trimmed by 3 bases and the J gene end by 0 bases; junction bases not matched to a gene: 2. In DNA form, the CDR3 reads TGCGCCAGCAGCTCCGGGACAGCGAACACCGGGGAGCTGTTTTTT. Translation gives CASSSGTANTGELFF.

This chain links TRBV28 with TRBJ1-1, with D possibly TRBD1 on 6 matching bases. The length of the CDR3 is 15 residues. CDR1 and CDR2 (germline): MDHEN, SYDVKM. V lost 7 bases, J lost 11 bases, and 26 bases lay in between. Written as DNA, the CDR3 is TGTGCCAGCATTAAGGGGGGGGAGATCCTTACCCCGGCTTTCTTT. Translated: CASIKGGEILTPAFF.

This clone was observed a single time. DNA for the CDR3: TGTGCCAGCAGCTTGCCCGGGACAGCTGTCGGCGAGCAGTACTTC. Translation: CASSLPGTAVGEQYF. The chain combines TRBV5-6 with TRBJ2-7; TRBD1 agrees at 7 bases. V was pared by 1 base and J by 6 bases, with 10 bases of the junction left unmatched. The CDR3 length is 15 residues. Per the germline V gene, CDR1 is SGHDT and CDR2 is YYEEEE.

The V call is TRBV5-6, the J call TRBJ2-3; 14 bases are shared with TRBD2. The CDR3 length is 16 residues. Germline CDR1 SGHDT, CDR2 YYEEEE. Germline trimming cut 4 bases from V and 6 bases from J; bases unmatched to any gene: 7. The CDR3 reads CASSETSGGVSDTQYF. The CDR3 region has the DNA TGTGCCAGCAGCGAGACTAGCGGGGGGGTATCTGATACGCAGTATTTT.

CDR3 residues: CSVEALSSGRAFEQYF. DNA for the CDR3: TGCAGCGTTGAAGCTTTATCTAGCGGGAGGGCCTTCGAGCAGTACTTC. V and J are TRBV29-1 and TRBJ2-7; 12 positions match TRBD2. The CDR3 is made up of 16 amino acids. V shed 1 base, J shed 6 bases, and the junction held 10 bases outside the gene matches. CDR1 is SQVTM, CDR2 ANQGSEA, per germline.

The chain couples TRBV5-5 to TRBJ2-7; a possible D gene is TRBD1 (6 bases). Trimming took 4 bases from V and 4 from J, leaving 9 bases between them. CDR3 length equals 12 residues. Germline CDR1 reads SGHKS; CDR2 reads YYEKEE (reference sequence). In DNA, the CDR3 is TGTGCCAGCAGCACCACAGGGTACGAGCAGTACTTC. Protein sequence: CASSTTGYEQYF.

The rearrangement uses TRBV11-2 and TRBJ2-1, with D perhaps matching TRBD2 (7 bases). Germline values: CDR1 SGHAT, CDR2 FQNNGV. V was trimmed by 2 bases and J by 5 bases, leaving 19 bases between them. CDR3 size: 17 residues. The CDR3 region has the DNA TGTGCCAGCAGCTTACTCCCCCCTCGGCGGGGGCACAATGAGCAGTTCTTC. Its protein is CASSLLPPRRGHNEQFF.

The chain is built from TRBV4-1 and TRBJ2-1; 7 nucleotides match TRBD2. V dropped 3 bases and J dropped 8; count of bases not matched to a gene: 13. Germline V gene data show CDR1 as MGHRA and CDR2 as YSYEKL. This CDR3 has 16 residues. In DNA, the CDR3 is TGCGCCAGCAGCCACTCCTCGGTCGGGGGGTACCATGAGCAGTTCTTC. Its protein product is CASSHSSVGGYHEQFF.

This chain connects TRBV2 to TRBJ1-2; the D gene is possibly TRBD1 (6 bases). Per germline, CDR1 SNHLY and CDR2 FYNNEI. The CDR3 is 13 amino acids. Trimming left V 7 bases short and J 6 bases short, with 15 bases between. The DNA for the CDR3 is TGTGCCAGCAAAACGACAGGAACAAATGGCTACACCTTC. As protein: CASKTTGTNGYTF.

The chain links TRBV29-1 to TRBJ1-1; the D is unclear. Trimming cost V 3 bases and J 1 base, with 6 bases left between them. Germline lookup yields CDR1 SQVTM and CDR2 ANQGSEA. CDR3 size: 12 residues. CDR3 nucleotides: TGCAGCGTTGAGGCAGAGAACACTGAAGCTTTCTTT. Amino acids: CSVEAENTEAFF.

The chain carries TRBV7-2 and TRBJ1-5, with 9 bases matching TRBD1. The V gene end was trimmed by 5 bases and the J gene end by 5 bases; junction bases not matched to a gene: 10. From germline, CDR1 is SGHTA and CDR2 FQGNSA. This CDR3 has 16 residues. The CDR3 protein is CASSLNGQGTHQPQHF. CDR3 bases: TGTGCCAGCAGCCTAAACGGACAGGGGACGCATCAGCCCCAGCATTTT.

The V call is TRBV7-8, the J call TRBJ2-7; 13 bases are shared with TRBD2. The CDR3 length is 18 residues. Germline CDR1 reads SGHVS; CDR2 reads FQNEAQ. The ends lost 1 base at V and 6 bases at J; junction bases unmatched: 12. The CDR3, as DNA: TGTGCCAGCAGCTTAGGAGAACTAGCGGGGGGGCTTCTCGGCGAGCAGTACTTC. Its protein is CASSLGELAGGLLGEQYF. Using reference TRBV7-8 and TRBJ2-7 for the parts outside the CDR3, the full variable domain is GAGVSQSPRYKVAKRGQDVALRCDPISGHVSLFWYQQALGQGPEFLTYFQNEAQLDKSGLPSDRFFAERPEGSVSTLKIQRTQQEDSAVYLCASSLGELAGGLLGEQYFGPGTRLTVT.

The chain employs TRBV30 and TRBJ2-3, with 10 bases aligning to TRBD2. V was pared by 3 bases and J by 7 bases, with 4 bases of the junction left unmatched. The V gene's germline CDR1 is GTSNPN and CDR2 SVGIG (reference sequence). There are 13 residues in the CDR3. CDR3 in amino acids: CAWRLAGSHTQYF. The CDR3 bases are TGTGCCTGGAGACTAGCGGGAAGCCATACGCAGTATTTT.

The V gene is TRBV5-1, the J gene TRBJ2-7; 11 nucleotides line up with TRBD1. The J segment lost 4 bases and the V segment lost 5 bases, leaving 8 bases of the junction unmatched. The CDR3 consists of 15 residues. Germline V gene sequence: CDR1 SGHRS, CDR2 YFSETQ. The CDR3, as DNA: TGCGCCAGCAGAAAACCCGGGACAGGGGGTTACGAGCAGTACTTC. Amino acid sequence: CASRKPGTGGYEQYF.

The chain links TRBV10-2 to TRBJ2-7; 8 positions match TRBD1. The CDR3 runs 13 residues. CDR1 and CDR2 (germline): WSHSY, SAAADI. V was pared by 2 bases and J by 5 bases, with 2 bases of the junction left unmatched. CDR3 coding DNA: TGCGCCAGCAGTGAGCAGACAGGGGACGAGCAGTACTTC. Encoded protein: CASSEQTGDEQYF.

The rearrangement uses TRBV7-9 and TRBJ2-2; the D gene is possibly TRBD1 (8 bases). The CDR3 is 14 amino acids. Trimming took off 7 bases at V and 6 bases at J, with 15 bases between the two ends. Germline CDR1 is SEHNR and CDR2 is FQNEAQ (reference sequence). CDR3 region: CASTRTGRAGELFF. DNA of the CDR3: TGTGCCAGCACCAGGACAGGGAGGGCCGGGGAGCTGTTTTTT.

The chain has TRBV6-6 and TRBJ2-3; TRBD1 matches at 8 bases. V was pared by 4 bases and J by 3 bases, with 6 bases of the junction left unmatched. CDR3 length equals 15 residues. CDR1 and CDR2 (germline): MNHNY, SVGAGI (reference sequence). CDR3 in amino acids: CASSLNRGVTDTQYF. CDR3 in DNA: TGTGCCAGCAGTTTAAACAGGGGGGTTACAGATACGCAGTATTTT.